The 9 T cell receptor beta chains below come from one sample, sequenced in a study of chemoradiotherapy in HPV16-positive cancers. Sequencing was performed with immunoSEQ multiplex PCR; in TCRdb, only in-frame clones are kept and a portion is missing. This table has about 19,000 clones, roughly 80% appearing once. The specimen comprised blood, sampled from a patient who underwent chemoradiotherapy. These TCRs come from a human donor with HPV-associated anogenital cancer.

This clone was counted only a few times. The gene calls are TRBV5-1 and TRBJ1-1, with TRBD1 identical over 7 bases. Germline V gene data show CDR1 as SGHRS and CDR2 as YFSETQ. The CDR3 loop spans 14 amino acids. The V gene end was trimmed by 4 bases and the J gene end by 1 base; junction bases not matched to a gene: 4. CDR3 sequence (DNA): TGCGCCAGCAGCGCAGACAGGGAGAACACTGAAGCTTTCTTT. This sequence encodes CASSADRENTEAFF. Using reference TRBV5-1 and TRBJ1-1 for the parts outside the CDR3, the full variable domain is KAGVTQTPRYLIKTRGQQVTLSCSPISGHRSVSWYQQTPGQGLQFLFEYFSETQRNKGNFPGRFSGRQFSNSRSEMNVSTLELGDSALYLCASSADRENTEAFFGQGTRLTVV.

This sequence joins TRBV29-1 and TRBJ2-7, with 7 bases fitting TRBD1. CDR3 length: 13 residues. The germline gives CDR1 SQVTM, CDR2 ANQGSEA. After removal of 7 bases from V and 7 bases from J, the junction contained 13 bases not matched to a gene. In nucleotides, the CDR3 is TGCAGCGCCCGACAGGGAATCCTAGCAGAGCAGTACTTC. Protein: CSARQGILAEQYF.

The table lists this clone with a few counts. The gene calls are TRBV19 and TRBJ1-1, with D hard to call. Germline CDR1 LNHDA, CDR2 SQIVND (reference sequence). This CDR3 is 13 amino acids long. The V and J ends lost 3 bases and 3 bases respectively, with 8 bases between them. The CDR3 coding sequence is TGTGCCAGTAGTATTGCAGGCGACACTGAAGCTTTCTTT. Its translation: CASSIAGDTEAFF.

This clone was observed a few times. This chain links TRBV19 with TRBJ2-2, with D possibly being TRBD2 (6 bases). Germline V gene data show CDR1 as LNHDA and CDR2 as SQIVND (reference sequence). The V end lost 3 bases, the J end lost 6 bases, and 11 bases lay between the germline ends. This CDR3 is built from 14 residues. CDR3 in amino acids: CASSIQGGAGELFF. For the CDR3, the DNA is TGTGCCAGTAGTATCCAGGGAGGAGCCGGGGAGCTGTTTTTT.

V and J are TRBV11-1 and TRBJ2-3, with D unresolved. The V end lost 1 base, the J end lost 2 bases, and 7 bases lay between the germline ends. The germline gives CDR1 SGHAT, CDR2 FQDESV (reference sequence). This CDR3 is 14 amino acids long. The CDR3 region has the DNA TGTGCCAGCAGCTTAGACGGCTCCACAGATACGCAGTATTTT. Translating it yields CASSLDGSTDTQYF.

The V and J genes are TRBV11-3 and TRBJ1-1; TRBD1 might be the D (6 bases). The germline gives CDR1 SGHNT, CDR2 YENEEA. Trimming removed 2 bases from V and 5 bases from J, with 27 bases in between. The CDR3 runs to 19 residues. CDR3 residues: CASSLTPVREGGQGTEAFF. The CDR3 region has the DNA TGTGCCAGCAGCTTAACCCCAGTACGAGAGGGGGGGCAGGGGACTGAAGCTTTCTTT.

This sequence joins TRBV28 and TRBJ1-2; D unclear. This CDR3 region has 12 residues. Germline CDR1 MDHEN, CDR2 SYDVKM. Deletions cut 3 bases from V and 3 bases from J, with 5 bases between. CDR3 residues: CASSFTDYGYTF. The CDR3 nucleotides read TGTGCCAGCAGTTTTACAGACTATGGCTACACCTTC.

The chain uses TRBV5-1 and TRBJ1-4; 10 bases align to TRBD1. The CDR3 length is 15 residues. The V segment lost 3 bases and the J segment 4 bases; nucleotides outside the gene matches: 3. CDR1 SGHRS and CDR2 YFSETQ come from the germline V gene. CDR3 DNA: TGCGCCAGCAGCTCAGGACAGGGGGGTAATGAAAAACTGTTTTTT. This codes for CASSSGQGGNEKLFF.

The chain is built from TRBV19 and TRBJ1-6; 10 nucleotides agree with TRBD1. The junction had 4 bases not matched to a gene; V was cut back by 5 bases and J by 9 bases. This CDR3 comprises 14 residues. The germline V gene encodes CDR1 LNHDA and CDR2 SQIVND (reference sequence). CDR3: CASSSGQGISPLHF. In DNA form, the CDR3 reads TGTGCCAGTAGTTCGGGACAGGGGATTTCACCCCTCCACTTT.